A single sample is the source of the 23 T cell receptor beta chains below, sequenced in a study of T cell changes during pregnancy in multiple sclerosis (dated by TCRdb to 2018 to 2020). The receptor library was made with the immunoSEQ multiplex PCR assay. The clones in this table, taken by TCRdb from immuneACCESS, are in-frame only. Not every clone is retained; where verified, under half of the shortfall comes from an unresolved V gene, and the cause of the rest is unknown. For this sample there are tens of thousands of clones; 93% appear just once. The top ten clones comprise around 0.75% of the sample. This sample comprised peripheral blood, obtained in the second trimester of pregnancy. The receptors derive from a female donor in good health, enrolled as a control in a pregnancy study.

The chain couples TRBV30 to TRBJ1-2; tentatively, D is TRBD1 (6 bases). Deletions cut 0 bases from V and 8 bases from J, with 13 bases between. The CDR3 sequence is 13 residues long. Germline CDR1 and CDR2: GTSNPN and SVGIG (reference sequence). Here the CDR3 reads CAWSVAGALGYTF. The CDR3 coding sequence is TGTGCCTGGAGTGTAGCGGGGGCTCTCGGCTACACCTTC.

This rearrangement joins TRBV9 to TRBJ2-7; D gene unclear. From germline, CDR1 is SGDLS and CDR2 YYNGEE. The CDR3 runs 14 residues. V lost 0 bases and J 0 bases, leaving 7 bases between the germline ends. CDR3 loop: CASSVGPSSYEQYF. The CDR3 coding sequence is TGTGCCAGCAGCGTAGGCCCGAGCTCCTACGAGCAGTACTTC.

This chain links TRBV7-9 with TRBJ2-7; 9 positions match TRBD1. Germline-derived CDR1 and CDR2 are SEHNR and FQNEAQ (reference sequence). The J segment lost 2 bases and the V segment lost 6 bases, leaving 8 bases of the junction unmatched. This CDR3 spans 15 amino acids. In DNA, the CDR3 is TGTGCCAGCAGGACCGGGACAGGGCCTACCTACGAGCAGTACTTC. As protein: CASRTGTGPTYEQYF.

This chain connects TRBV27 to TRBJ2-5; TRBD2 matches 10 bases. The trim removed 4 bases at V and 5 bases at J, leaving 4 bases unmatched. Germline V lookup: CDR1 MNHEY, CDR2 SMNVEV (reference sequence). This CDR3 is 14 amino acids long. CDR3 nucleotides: TGTGCCAGCAGTTCCAGCGGGGGGGCCGAGACCCAGTACTTC. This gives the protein CASSSSGGAETQYF.

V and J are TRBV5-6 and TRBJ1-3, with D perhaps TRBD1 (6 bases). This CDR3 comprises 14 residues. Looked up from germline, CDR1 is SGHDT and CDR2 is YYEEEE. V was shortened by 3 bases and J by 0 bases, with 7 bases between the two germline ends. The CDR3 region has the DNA TGTGCCAGCAGCTACAGGGTCTCTGGAAACACCATATATTTT. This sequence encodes CASSYRVSGNTIYF.

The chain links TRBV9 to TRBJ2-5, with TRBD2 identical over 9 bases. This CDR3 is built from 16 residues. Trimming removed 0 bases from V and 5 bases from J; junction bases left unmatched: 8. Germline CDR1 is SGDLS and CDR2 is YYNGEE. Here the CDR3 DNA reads TGTGCCAGCAGCGTAGGGGCTAGCGGGGATGGGGAGACCCAGTACTTC. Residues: CASSVGASGDGETQYF. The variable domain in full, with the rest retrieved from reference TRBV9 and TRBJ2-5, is DSGVTQTPKHLITATGQRVTLRCSPRSGDLSVYWYQQSLDQGLQFLIQYYNGEERAKGNILERFSAQQFPDLHSELNLSSLELGDSALYFCASSVGASGDGETQYFGPGTRLLVL.

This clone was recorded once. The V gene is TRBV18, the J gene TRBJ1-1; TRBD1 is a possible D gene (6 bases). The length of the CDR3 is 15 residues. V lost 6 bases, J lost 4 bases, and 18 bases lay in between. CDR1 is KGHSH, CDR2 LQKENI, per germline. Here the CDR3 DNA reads TGTGCCAGCTCCCAACAGGGAGGGGAGGGCACTGAAGCTTTCTTT. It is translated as CASSQQGGEGTEAFF.

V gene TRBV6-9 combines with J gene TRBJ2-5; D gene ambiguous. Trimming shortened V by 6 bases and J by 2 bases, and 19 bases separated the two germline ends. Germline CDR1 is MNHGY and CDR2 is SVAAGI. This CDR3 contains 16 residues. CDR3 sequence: CASSLPSGSTQETQYF. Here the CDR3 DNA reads TGTGCCAGCAGCCTCCCCTCCGGGTCCACTCAAGAGACCCAGTACTTC.

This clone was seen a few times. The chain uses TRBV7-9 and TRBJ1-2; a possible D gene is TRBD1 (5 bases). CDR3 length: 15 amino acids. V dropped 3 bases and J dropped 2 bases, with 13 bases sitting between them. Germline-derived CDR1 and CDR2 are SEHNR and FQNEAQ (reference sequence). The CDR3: CASSLVTGSNYGYTF. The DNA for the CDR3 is TGTGCCAGCAGCTTGGTAACAGGATCAAACTATGGCTACACCTTC.

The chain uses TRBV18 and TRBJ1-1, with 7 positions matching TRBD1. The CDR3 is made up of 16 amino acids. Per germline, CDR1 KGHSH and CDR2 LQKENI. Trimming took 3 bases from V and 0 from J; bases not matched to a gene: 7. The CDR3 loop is CASSPQGGLVNTEAFF. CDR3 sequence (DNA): TGTGCCAGCTCACCGCAGGGGGGACTAGTGAACACTGAAGCTTTCTTT.

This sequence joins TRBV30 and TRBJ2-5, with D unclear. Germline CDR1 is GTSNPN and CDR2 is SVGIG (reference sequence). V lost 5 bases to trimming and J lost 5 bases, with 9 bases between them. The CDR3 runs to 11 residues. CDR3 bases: TGTGCCTGGTCCGACTGGGAGACCCAGTACTTC. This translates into CAWSDWETQYF.

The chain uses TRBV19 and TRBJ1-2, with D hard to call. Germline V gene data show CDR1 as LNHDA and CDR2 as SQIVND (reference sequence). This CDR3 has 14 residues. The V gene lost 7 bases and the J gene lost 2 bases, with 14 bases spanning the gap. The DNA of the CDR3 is TGTGCCAGTACCCCCATGCCCACAAACTATGGCTACACCTTC. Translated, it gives CASTPMPTNYGYTF. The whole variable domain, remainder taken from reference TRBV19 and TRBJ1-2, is DGGITQSPKYLFRKEGQNVTLSCEQNLNHDAMYWYRQDPGQGLRLIYYSQIVNDFQKGDIAEGYSVSREKKESFPLTVTSAQKNPTAFYLCASTPMPTNYGYTFGSGTRLTVV.

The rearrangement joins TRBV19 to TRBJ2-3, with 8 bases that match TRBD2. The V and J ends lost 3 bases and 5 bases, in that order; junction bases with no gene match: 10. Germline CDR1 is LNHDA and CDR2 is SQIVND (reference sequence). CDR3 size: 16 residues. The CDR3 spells CASSIYGGAVGDTQYF. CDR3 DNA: TGTGCCAGTAGTATTTACGGGGGGGCAGTAGGAGATACGCAGTATTTT.

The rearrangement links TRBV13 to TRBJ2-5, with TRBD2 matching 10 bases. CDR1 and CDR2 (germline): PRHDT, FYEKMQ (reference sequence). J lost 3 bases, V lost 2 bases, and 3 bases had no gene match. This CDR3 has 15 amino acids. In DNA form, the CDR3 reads TGTGCCAGCAGCTTAACGCTAGCGGGGGAAGAGACCCAGTACTTC. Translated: CASSLTLAGEETQYF. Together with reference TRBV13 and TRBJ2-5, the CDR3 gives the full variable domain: AAGVIQSPRHLIKEKRETATLKCYPIPRHDTVYWYQQGPGQDPQFLISFYEKMQSDKGSIPDRFSAQQFSDYHSELNMSSLELGDSALYFCASSLTLAGEETQYFGPGTRLLVL.

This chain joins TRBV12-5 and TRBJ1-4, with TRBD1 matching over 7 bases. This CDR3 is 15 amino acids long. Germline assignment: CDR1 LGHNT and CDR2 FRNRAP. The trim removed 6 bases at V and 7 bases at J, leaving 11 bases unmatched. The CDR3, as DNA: TGTGCTAGTGGACGGGACAGCATAATTGGTGAAAAACTGTTTTTT. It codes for CASGRDSIIGEKLFF.

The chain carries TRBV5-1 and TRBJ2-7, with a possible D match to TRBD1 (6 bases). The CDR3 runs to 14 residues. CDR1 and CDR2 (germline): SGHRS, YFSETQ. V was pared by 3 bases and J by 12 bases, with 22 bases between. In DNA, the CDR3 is TGCGCCAGCAGCTCCGGGACACCCTTGGGCCAAGGGTACTTC. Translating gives CASSSGTPLGQGYF.

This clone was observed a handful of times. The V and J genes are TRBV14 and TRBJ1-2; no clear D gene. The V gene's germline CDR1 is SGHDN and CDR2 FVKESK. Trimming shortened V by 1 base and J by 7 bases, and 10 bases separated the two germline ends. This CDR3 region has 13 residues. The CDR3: CASSQVTVGGYTF. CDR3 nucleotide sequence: TGTGCCAGCAGCCAAGTAACAGTGGGTGGCTACACCTTC.

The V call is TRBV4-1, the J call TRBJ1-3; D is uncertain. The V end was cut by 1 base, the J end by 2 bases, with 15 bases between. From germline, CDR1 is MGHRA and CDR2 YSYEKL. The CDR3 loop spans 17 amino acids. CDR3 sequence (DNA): TGCGCCAGCAGCCAAGCATACCTGTCGCGGCCTGGAAACACCATATATTTT. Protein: CASSQAYLSRPGNTIYF.

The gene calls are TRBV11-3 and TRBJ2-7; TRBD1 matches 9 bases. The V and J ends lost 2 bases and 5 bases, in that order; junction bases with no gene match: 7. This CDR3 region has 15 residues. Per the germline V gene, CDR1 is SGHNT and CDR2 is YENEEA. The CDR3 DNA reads TGTGCCAGCAGCTTAAACCGGGACAGGGTGAACGAGCAGTACTTC. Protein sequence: CASSLNRDRVNEQYF.

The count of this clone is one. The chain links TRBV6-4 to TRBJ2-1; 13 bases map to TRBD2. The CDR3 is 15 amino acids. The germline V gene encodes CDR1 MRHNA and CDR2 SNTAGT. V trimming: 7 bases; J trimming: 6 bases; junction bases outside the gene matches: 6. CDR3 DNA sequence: TGTGCCAGCAACGGACTAGCGGGGGTTGGCAATGAGCAGTTCTTC. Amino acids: CASNGLAGVGNEQFF.

CDR3 region: CASSLVTVAFF. The CDR3 nucleotides read TGTGCCAGCAGCTTAGTCACTGTGGCTTTCTTT. The V and J genes are TRBV7-2 and TRBJ1-1; D gene unclear. CDR3 length: 11 amino acids. Trimming stripped 1 base from V and 11 bases from J, with 8 bases between. From germline, CDR1 is SGHTA and CDR2 FQGNSA.

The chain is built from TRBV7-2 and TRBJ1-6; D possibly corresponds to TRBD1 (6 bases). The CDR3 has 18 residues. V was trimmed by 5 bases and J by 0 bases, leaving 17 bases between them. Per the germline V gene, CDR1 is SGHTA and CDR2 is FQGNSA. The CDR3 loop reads CASSQQDRLSSYNSPLHF. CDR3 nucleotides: TGTGCCAGCAGCCAACAGGACAGACTAAGCTCCTATAATTCACCCCTCCACTTT.

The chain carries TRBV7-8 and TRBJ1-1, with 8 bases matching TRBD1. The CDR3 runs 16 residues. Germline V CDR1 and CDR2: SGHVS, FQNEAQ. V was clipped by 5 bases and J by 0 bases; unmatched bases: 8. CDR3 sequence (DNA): TGTGCCAGCAGCCTACGGGCAGGGGGCCTGAACACTGAAGCTTTCTTT. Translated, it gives CASSLRAGGLNTEAFF.